This passage covers 17 T cell receptor beta chains from one sample sequenced in a study of tumor and adjacent non-tumor tissue in lung cancer. The template was RNA from unsorted bulk tissue. The normal lung tissue was taken more than 3 cm from the tumor edge. TCRbeta libraries were built with three rounds of nested PCR, modified from ARM-PCR. TCRdb re-derived calls from the multiplex PCR reads in MiXCR, one entry per CDR3 protein. The sample contains fewer than 100,000 distinct CDR3 sequences, roughly 80% of which appear only once. Specimen: distant non-tumor lung tissue. The receptor source for this set is a man aged 55 to 70 with non-small cell lung cancer.

A single count supports this clonotype. V usage is TRBV11-2 and J usage is TRBJ2-2, with D unresolved. This CDR3 contains 13 residues. CDR1 and CDR2 (germline): SGHAT, FQNNGV. Trimming pared 10 bases from V and 5 bases from J, leaving 14 bases between. The CDR3 region is CAIRFGPTGELFF. In nucleotides, the CDR3 is TGTGCCATCAGGTTTGGTCCTACCGGGGAGCTGTTTTTT.

Concerning this clonotype: The germline gene is not matched at one end of the junction; a read error may be the cause. The chain employs TRBV20-1 and TRBJ2-3; tentatively, D is TRBD2 (5 bases). CDR3 length: 14 residues. Germline V lookup: CDR1 DFQATT, CDR2 SNEGSKA (reference sequence). The CDR3: CSAVDLKGSDTLYF. DNA of the CDR3: TGCAGTGCTGTGGACTTGAAGGGCTCAGATACGCTGTATTTT.

As regards this clonotype: One end of the junction is discordant with germline, which a read error may explain. DNA for the CDR3: TGTGCCAACAGCTACGCGAGCGGGGGGCCGCGAGATACGCAGTACTTT. It encodes CANSYASGGPRDTQYF. This sequence joins TRBV6-5 and TRBJ2-3, with 9 positions matching TRBD2. CDR3 size: 16 residues. Germline V gene sequence: CDR1 MNHEY, CDR2 SVGAGI.

Only a few counts were recorded for this clonotype. The J gene is TRBJ1-2, the V gene TRBV7-9; 8 bases are shared with TRBD1. The trim removed 5 bases at V and 8 bases at J, leaving 7 bases unmatched. The CDR3 length is 13 residues. Germline V CDR1 and CDR2: SEHNR, FQNEAQ (reference sequence). The CDR3 nucleotides read TGTGCCAGCAGCGGGACAGGTCTTCAAGGCTACACCTTC. Its protein product is CASSGTGLQGYTF.

In regard to this clonotype: The CDR3 does not end in the conserved phenylalanine or tryptophan, so this is likely a read error. The DNA is left out, because the CDR3 cannot be placed on it with certainty; the CDR3 is given as TCRdb lists it. The chain is built from TRBV11-3 and TRBJ1-2. The CDR3 is made up of 16 amino acids, end residues included. In germline, CDR1 is SGHNT, CDR2 YENEEA. CDR3 region: CAGSSPTSGANYGYTS.

The CDR3: CASIDTGTTGAQYF. As DNA, the CDR3 is TGTGCCAGCATTGATACCGGGACCACTGGGGCCCAGTACTTC. This chain connects TRBV6-5 to TRBJ2-5; D tentatively reads TRBD1 or TRBD2 (5 bases each). Trimming removed 7 bases at V and 9 bases at J, with 21 bases between. The CDR3 length is 14 residues. CDR1 is MNHEY and CDR2 is SVGAGI in the germline V gene.

J is TRBJ2-1 and V is TRBV12-3 or TRBV12-4; D is unclear. V was cut by 3 bases and J by 8 bases, with 23 bases left in between. The CDR3 is 17 residues long. DNA of the CDR3: TGTGCCAGCAGTTTTCTGCAAGGGCATATAGGTGGCCATGAGCAGTTCTTC. Protein sequence: CASSFLQGHIGGHEQFF.

About this clonotype itself: Relative to the germline gene, one junction end is altered; a read error may explain this. The chain carries TRBV29-1 and TRBJ2-7; 7 bases align to TRBD1. The length of the CDR3 is 15 residues. CDR1 is SQVTM, CDR2 ANQGSEA, per germline. The CDR3 nucleotides are TGCAGAGTTGACCGGGACAGAGTTTTAGCCTACGAACAGTACTTC. Translating it yields CRVDRDRVLAYEQYF.

Note on this clonotype: Given the absence of the conserved phenylalanine or tryptophan at the CDR3 end, a read error is likely. The gene calls are TRBV4-2 and TRBJ1-1; 9 bases map to TRBD1. Germline CDR1 LGHNA, CDR2 YNFKEQ. The CDR3 consists of 17 residues. This CDR3 is CASNQRTGAGLTTEAFS. CDR3 bases: TGTGCCAGCAACCAAAGGACAGGGGCTGGGTTGACCACTGAAGCTTTCTCT.

Comments on this clonotype: A junction boundary mismatches the germline segment, possibly from a read error. V and J are TRBV20-1 and TRBJ1-2, with D tentatively TRBD1 (5 bases). Germline V gene sequence: CDR1 DFQATT, CDR2 SNEGSKA (reference sequence). The CDR3 is made up of 14 amino acids. In DNA form, the CDR3 reads TGCGGTGCTAGAGGCGGGACTTCTAACTATGGCTACACATTC. Encoded protein: CGARGGTSNYGYTF.

Points on this clonotype: It is likely a read error, because the conserved phenylalanine at the end of the CDR3 is missing. The J gene is TRBJ1-1, the V gene TRBV5-6; D might be TRBD1 (5 bases). CDR3 length equals 13 residues. Germline V CDR1 and CDR2: SGHDT, YYEEEE. Deletions cut 1 base from V and 11 bases from J, with 15 bases between. CDR3 nucleotide sequence: TGTGCCAGCAGCTTGTTTCAGGGCAGTGAGGCTTTCTTA. Protein: CASSLFQGSEAFL.

A note on this clonotype: At one end the junction does not follow the germline gene, possibly because of a read error. The chain employs TRBV4-1 and TRBJ2-7; D assignment may be TRBD1 or TRBD2 (5 bases each). This CDR3 region has 17 residues. The germline V gene encodes CDR1 MGHRA and CDR2 YSYEKL. The CDR3 nucleotides are TGCGCCAGCAGCCAAGGGGGCGGTCGGGGCCAAACCTACAAGCAGTACTTC. As protein: CASSQGGGRGQTYKQYF.

Regarding this clonotype: Given the absence of the conserved phenylalanine or tryptophan at the CDR3 end, a read error is likely. The DNA is omitted, as the CDR3 cannot be located on it reliably, and the CDR3 follows TCRdb's listing. The CDR3 protein is CASSFQGAVTQFL. V usage is TRBV11-3 and J usage is TRBJ2-3; TRBD1 was called by the table and not checked on the DNA. The CDR3 spans 13 residues, counting both ends. From germline, CDR1 is SGHNT and CDR2 YENEEA.

This rearrangement joins TRBV6-4 to TRBJ2-5; 8 nucleotides agree with TRBD2. The CDR3 runs to 17 residues. Germline CDR1 and CDR2: MRHNA and SNTAGT. V trimming: 0 bases; J trimming: 2 bases; junction bases outside the gene matches: 8. For the CDR3, the DNA is TGTGCCAGCAGTGACTCGAACGGGAGGGCCGCGCAAGAGACCCAGTACTTC. Translating it yields CASSDSNGRAAQETQYF.

With regard to this clonotype: One junction end disagrees with the germline gene, perhaps due to a read error. The rearrangement joins TRBV4-1 to TRBJ2-1; 14 bases align to TRBD2. The CDR3 loop spans 19 amino acids. The germline CDR1 and CDR2 sequences are MGHRA and YSYEKL. Here the CDR3 reads CAGSQDRTSGRFSYNEQFF. The CDR3 coding sequence is TGCGCCGGCAGCCAAGATAGGACTAGCGGGAGGTTCTCCTACAATGAGCAGTTCTTC.

This clonotype was seen at least ten times. The chain carries TRBV12-3 or TRBV12-4 and TRBJ2-7; TRBD2 is a possible D gene (5 bases). Trimming removed 0 bases at V and 4 bases at J, with 10 bases between. The CDR3 is 14 residues long. CDR3 amino acids: CASSLAGSGYEQYF. The CDR3 DNA reads TGTGCCAGCAGTTTAGCCGGCTCGGGGTACGAGCAGTACTTC.

Notes on this clonotype: A read error may produce the germline difference seen at one junction end. This chain links TRBV6-5 with TRBJ2-2, with D possibly called TRBD1 or TRBD2 (5 bases each). Germline-derived CDR1 and CDR2 are MNHEY and SVGAGI. CDR3 length: 15 amino acids. The CDR3 DNA sequence: TGCGCCAGCAGTTTTGACAGCGCGAACACCGGGAAGCTGTTTTTT. Its protein product is CASSFDSANTGKLFF.